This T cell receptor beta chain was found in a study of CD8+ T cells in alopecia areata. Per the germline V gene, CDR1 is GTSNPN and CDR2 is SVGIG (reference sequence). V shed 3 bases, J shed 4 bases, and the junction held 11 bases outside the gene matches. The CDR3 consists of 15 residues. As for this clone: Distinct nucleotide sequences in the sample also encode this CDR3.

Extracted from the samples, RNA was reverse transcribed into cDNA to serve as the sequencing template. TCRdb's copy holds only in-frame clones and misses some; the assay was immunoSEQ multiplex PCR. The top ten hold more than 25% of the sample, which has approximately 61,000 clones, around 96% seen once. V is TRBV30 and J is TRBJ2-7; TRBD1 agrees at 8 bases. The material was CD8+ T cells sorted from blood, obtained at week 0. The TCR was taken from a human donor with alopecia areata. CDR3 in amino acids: CAWRAPLQGDYEQYF. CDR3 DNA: TGTGCCTGGAGGGCCCCCCTACAGGGGGATTACGAGCAGTACTTC.